This T cell receptor beta chain was retrieved from a study of blood T cell repertoires in COVID-19. TCRdb keeps only in-frame clones here, not all; method: immunoSEQ multiplex PCR. Among 400,000 or so clones listed, roughly 89% were seen once. Patients from Seattle were sampled longitudinally, starting during active infection. Trimming removed 4 bases from V and 0 bases from J, with 19 bases in between. The V gene's germline CDR1 is MNHEY and CDR2 SVGEGT. This CDR3 spans 18 amino acids. The TCR was taken from a man aged 18 to 29 with COVID-19, enrolled during active disease. The sequenced material came from peripheral blood. The J gene is TRBJ1-5, the V gene TRBV6-2 or TRBV6-3; D may be TRBD1 (6 bases). In DNA form, the CDR3 reads TGTGCCAGCAGTTCCCTAGGGGGACAAGTATATAGCAATCAGCCCCAGCATTTT. It translates to CASSSLGGQVYSNQPQHF.